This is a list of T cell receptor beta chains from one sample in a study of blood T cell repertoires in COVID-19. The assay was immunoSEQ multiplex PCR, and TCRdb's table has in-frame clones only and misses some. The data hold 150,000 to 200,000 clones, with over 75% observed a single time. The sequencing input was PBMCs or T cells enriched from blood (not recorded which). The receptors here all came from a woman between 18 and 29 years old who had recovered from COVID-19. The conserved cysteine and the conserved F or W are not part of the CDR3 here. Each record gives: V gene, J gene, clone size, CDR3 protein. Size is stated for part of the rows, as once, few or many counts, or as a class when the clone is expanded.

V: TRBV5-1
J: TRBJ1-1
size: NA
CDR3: ASSSSGLEAF

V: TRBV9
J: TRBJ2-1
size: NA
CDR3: ASSVGISGSGVEQF

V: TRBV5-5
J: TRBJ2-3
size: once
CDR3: ASSLLGGKATDTQY

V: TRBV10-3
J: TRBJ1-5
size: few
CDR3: AISESAWSGGDQPQH

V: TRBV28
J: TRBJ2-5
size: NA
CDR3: ASSTYSGNRETQY

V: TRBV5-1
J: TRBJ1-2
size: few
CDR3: ASSLVGGYGYT

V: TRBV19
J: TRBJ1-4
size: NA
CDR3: ASSISRLSNEKLF

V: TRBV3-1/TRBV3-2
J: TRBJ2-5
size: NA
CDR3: ASSHLQIQETQY

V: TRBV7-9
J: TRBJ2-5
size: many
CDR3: ASSPGLTQETQY

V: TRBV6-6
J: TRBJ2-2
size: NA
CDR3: AGHDRTNTGELF

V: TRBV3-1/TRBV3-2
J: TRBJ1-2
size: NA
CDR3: ASSHPDSGYT

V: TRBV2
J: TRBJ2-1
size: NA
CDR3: ASSEVLTGGEQF

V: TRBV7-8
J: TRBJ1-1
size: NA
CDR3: ASRRITNTEAF

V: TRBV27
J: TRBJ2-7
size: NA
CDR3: ASSFSVAYEQY

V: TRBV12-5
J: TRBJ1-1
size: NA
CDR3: ASGSTGGGTEAF

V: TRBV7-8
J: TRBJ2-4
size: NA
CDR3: ASSSLQGNIQY

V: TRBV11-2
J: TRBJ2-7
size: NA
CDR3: ASSSFTSSEQY

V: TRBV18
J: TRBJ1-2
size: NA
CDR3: ASSRGTESYGYT

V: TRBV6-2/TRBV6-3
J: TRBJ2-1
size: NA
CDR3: ASSTGSGPF

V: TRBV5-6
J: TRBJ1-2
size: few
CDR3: ASSYVRGYGYT

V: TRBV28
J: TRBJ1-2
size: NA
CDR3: ASSQGHLYGYT

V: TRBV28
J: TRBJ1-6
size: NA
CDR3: ASRPRTGVNSPLH

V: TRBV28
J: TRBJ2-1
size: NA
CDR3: ASSPRGPHEQF

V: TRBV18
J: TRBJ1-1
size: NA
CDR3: ASSPLDRGDTEAF

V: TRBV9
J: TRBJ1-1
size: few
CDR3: ASSPHTGPGAEAF

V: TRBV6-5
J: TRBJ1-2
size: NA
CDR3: ASRTNYGYT

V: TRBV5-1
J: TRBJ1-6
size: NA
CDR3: ASSLAGSSYNSPLH

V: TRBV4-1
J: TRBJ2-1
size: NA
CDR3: ASSQEGAGRYNEQF

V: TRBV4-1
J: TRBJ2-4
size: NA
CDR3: ASSPGLGRSKNIQY

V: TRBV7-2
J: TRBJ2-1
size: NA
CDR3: ASSLVVGAYNEQF

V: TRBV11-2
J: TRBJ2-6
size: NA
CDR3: ASSEWGAGANVLT

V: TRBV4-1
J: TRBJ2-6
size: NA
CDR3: ASSPWGPDSPISGANVLT

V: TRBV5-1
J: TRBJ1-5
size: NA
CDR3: ASSFGAGTGQPQH

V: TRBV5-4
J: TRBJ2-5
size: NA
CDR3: ASSGPRGQETQY

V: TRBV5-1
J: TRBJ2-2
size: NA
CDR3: ASSPPLAGAEGELF

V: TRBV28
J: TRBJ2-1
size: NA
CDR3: ASSQGTNEQF

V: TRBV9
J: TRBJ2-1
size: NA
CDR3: ASSIKLAGGNNEQF

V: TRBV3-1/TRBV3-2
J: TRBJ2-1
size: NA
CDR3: ASSQDIFSSAGDHSYNEQF

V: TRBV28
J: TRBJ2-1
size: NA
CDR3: ASSLTSGLSYNEQF

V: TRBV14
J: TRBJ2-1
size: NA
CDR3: ASSTGLAGDGSYNEQF

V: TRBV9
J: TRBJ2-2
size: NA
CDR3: ASSLRRANTGELF

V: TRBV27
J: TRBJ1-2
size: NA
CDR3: ASSLNSRTAADGYT

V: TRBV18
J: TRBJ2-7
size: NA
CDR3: ASSDLTSGSTY

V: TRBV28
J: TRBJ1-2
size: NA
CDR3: ASSLPTGTLYGYT

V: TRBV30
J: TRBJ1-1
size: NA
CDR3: AWSVQGNRFGRVAF

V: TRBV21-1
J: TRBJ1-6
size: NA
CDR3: ASSRGQNVYNSPLH

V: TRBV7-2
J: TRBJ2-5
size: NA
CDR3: ASSPLDRGGSETQY

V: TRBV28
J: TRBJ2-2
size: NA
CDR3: ASMGQGALNTGELF

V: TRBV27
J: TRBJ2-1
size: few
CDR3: ASTLGTSGINEQF